One and the same sample provided the 31 T cell receptor beta chains below, sequenced in a study of cytomegalovirus exposure and HLA in healthy donors. PCR was performed using 60 Vbeta and 13 Jbeta primers. Some clones are missing from TCRdb's copy, which holds only in-frame ones; the method was immunoSEQ multiplex PCR. The table lists about 94,000 clones, around 80% of them singletons. Sequences were obtained from PBMCs. The source is a woman in her sixties in good health and CMV-seronegative.

The rearrangement joins TRBV27 to TRBJ2-7; weak D call: TRBD1 (6 bases). Deletions cut 5 bases from V and 1 base from J, with 15 bases between. This CDR3 contains 15 residues. Germline CDR1 reads MNHEY; CDR2 reads SMNVEV (reference sequence). CDR3 coding DNA: TGTGCCAGCAGTCCGCACCCCGGGACATCCTACGAGCAGTACTTC. Amino acid sequence: CASSPHPGTSYEQYF.

In this sample, this clone turned up a few times. This CDR3 is also generated by other DNA sequences in the sample. The chain carries TRBV6-1 and TRBJ1-2, with D possibly TRBD1 on 6 matching bases. V lost 2 bases and J lost 6, with 10 bases in between. This CDR3 is built from 13 residues. In germline, CDR1 is MNHNS, CDR2 SASEGT. Written as DNA, the CDR3 is TGTGCCAGCAGTGAACGGTCAGGGGATGGCTACACCTTC. Translated: CASSERSGDGYTF.

V usage is TRBV11-2 and J usage is TRBJ2-3, with TRBD2 matching over 10 bases. V gave up 5 bases and J gave up 4 bases; unmatched junction bases: 3. CDR3 length: 14 residues. CDR1 is SGHAT and CDR2 is FQNNGV in the germline V gene. In DNA form, the CDR3 reads TGTGCCAGCAGCGATGGACTAGCGGCAGATACGCAGTATTTT. It encodes CASSDGLAADTQYF.

This chain connects TRBV6-6 to TRBJ2-7; 8 nucleotides align to TRBD1. The CDR3 totals 15 residues. Germline V gene data show CDR1 as MNHNY and CDR2 as SVGAGI (reference sequence). The V gene end was trimmed by 7 bases and the J gene end by 2 bases; junction bases not matched to a gene: 10. CDR3 amino acids: CASTRPQGGTYEQYF. The CDR3 DNA sequence: TGTGCCAGCACAAGGCCACAGGGGGGCACCTACGAGCAGTACTTC.

The V gene is TRBV5-1, the J gene TRBJ1-1, with D possibly being TRBD1 (5 bases). This CDR3 comprises 14 residues. Trimming stripped 4 bases from V and 4 bases from J, with 14 bases between. Germline V gives CDR1 SGHRS, CDR2 YFSETQ. CDR3 region: CASSLLQVGTEAFF. The CDR3, as DNA: TGCGCCAGCAGCCTCCTACAGGTAGGCACTGAAGCTTTCTTT.

The CDR3 DNA sequence: TGCGCCAGCAGCCAAGAAGCGGGGGCGAACACTGAAGCTTTCTTT. It codes for CASSQEAGANTEAFF. This rearrangement joins TRBV4-1 to TRBJ1-1; weak D call: TRBD1 (6 bases). CDR1 and CDR2 (germline): MGHRA, YSYEKL. V was trimmed by 0 bases and J by 1 base, leaving 9 bases between them. This CDR3 has 15 amino acids.

The chain links TRBV20-1 to TRBJ1-2; D is unresolved. The V end was cut by 3 bases, the J end by 5 bases, with 7 bases between. The length of the CDR3 is 11 residues. CDR1 DFQATT and CDR2 SNEGSKA come from the germline V gene (reference sequence). Here the CDR3 reads CSARLPYGYTF. The CDR3 coding sequence is TGCAGTGCTAGGCTACCTTATGGCTACACCTTC.

CDR3 nucleotides: TGCGCCAGCAGCCAAGATGGGGGGGCCGCCTACAATGAGCAGTTCTTC. Amino acid sequence: CASSQDGGAAYNEQFF. This sequence joins TRBV4-1 and TRBJ2-1; tentatively, D is TRBD2 (7 bases). CDR1 is MGHRA and CDR2 is YSYEKL in the germline V gene. The CDR3 has 16 residues. Trimming took 0 bases from V and 2 from J, leaving 11 bases between them.

The sample holds a few counts of this clone. V gene TRBV19 combines with J gene TRBJ1-5, with D unresolved. This CDR3 has 13 residues. V shed 8 bases and J shed 7 bases, with 15 bases lying between them. Germline V gene data show CDR1 as LNHDA and CDR2 as SQIVND (reference sequence). This chain's CDR3 is CASSLGVMQPQHF. The CDR3 region has the DNA TGTGCCAGTTCCCTGGGCGTAATGCAGCCCCAGCATTTT.

This clone has only one observation. The genes are TRBV2 and TRBJ1-6; D is possibly TRBD1 (5 bases). CDR3 length: 14 residues. Per germline, CDR1 SNHLY and CDR2 FYNNEI. V gave up 4 bases and J gave up 7 bases, with 11 bases separating them. CDR3 bases: TGTGCCAGCAGTGTGTTAACAGGCAATTCACCCCTCCACTTT. Translating it yields CASSVLTGNSPLHF.

This chain uses TRBV15 with TRBJ2-3, with D perhaps matching TRBD1 (5 bases). CDR1 and CDR2 from the germline V gene are LNHNV and YYDKDF (reference sequence). V gave up 0 bases and J gave up 6 bases, with 10 bases separating them. This CDR3 is built from 14 residues. CDR3 protein: CATSRDRVSDTQYF. As DNA, the CDR3 is TGTGCCACCAGCAGAGACAGGGTATCGGATACGCAGTATTTT.

The chain couples TRBV19 to TRBJ1-1; a possible D gene is TRBD1 (5 bases). The germline V and J ends were trimmed by 5 bases and 7 bases, with 11 bases remaining between them. The CDR3 loop spans 12 amino acids. Germline V gene lookup returns CDR1 LNHDA and CDR2 SQIVND (reference sequence). The CDR3 DNA is TGTGCCAGTAGTGCTACAGGCATTGAAGCTTTCTTT. It specifies CASSATGIEAFF.

The V call is TRBV19, the J call TRBJ1-2, with 9 bases fitting TRBD1. The CDR3 extends over 15 amino acids. The germline V gene encodes CDR1 LNHDA and CDR2 SQIVND (reference sequence). Trimming removed 1 base from V and 3 bases from J; junction bases left unmatched: 3. The CDR3 is CASSIVWDRDYGYTF. The CDR3 DNA reads as TGTGCCAGTAGTATAGTGTGGGACAGGGACTATGGCTACACCTTC. Variable domain in full (rest from reference TRBV19 and TRBJ1-2): DGGITQSPKYLFRKEGQNVTLSCEQNLNHDAMYWYRQDPGQGLRLIYYSQIVNDFQKGDIAEGYSVSREKKESFPLTVTSAQKNPTAFYLCASSIVWDRDYGYTFGSGTRLTVV.

V gene TRBV5-8 combines with J gene TRBJ1-1, with 7 bases that match TRBD1. V lost 4 bases to trimming and J lost 3 bases; unmatched junction nucleotides: 6. Germline CDR1 reads SGHTS; CDR2 reads YDEGEE. The CDR3 length is 14 residues. The CDR3 coding sequence is TGTGCCAGCAGCCGAGGGACAGACTACACTGAAGCTTTCTTT. Translation: CASSRGTDYTEAFF.

V usage is TRBV5-4 and J usage is TRBJ2-3; D unresolved. Deletions cut 4 bases from V and 4 bases from J, with 16 bases between. The CDR3 has 15 residues. Germline V gives CDR1 SGHNT, CDR2 YYREEE (reference sequence). The CDR3 reads CASSTMTHNSDTQYF. CDR3 nucleotides: TGTGCCAGCAGCACTATGACTCATAACTCAGATACGCAGTATTTT. Looking up the rest from reference TRBV5-4 and TRBJ2-3 gives the full variable domain: ETGVTQSPTHLIKTRGQQVTLRCSSQSGHNTVSWYQQALGQGPQFIFQYYREEENGRGNFPPRFSGLQFPNYSSELNVNALELDDSALYLCASSTMTHNSDTQYFGPGTRLTVL.

This chain connects TRBV4-1 to TRBJ2-5, with D tentatively TRBD2 (6 bases). Deletions cut 1 base from V and 1 base from J, with 10 bases between. The CDR3 is 15 amino acids. Germline loops: CDR1 MGHRA, CDR2 YSYEKL. The CDR3 spells CASSQVAGFQETQYF. In DNA form, the CDR3 reads TGCGCCAGCAGCCAAGTGGCGGGGTTCCAAGAGACCCAGTACTTC.

The table lists this clone with a few counts. The chain uses TRBV5-1 and TRBJ2-5, with 13 bases aligning to TRBD2. CDR1 is SGHRS and CDR2 is YFSETQ in the germline V gene. There are 16 residues in the CDR3. The junction had 6 bases not matched to a gene; V was cut back by 3 bases and J by 4 bases. As DNA, the CDR3 is TGCGCCAGCAGCTGGCGACTAGCGGGGGGCGGAGAGACCCAGTACTTC. Residues: CASSWRLAGGGETQYF. The whole variable domain, filled in from reference TRBV5-1 and TRBJ2-5, reads KAGVTQTPRYLIKTRGQQVTLSCSPISGHRSVSWYQQTPGQGLQFLFEYFSETQRNKGNFPGRFSGRQFSNSRSEMNVSTLELGDSALYLCASSWRLAGGGETQYFGPGTRLLVL.

V and J are TRBV2 and TRBJ1-2; 10 bases map to TRBD1. Germline V gene lookup returns CDR1 SNHLY and CDR2 FYNNEI. This CDR3 is built from 14 residues. The V and J ends lost 7 bases and 6 bases, in that order; junction bases with no gene match: 8. CDR3 region: CASTLDRGRNGYTF. Here the CDR3 DNA reads TGTGCCAGCACCCTGGACAGGGGGAGGAATGGCTACACCTTC.

The chain combines TRBV7-9 with TRBJ2-3; 7 nucleotides align to TRBD1. The CDR3 length is 15 residues. The V gene end was trimmed by 5 bases and the J gene end by 0 bases; junction bases not matched to a gene: 5. Germline V gives CDR1 SEHNR, CDR2 FQNEAQ (reference sequence). The CDR3 region is CASSRDSPSTDTQYF. In DNA form, the CDR3 reads TGTGCCAGCAGCCGGGACAGTCCTAGCACAGATACGCAGTATTTT.

The chain is built from TRBV11-2 and TRBJ2-3; D is undetermined. This CDR3 comprises 16 residues. Germline CDR1 reads SGHAT; CDR2 reads FQNNGV. The V end was cut by 2 bases, the J end by 3 bases, with 15 bases between. This CDR3 reads CASSLRRGRLTDTQYF. The CDR3 DNA follows: TGTGCCAGCAGCTTACGAAGAGGTCGTTTGACAGATACGCAGTATTTT. The variable domain in full, completed from reference TRBV11-2 and TRBJ2-3, reads EAGVAQSPRYKIIEKRQSVAFWCNPISGHATLYWYQQILGQGPKLLIQFQNNGVVDDSQLPKDRFSAERLKGVDSTLKIQPAKLEDSAVYLCASSLRRGRLTDTQYFGPGTRLTVL.

This chain links TRBV5-6 with TRBJ1-5, with D hard to call. The CDR3 loop spans 12 amino acids. Trimming stripped 4 bases from V and 2 bases from J, with 4 bases between. CDR1 is SGHDT and CDR2 is YYEEEE in the germline V gene. The CDR3 is CASSQGNQPQHF. CDR3 nucleotides: TGTGCCAGCAGCCAGGGCAATCAGCCCCAGCATTTT.

This clone was seen more than once but under ten times. The chain recombines TRBV5-1 with TRBJ2-1, with a weak D call TRBD2 (5 bases). The CDR3 is 14 residues long. V gave up 0 bases and J gave up 4 bases, with 8 bases separating them. The germline V gene has CDR1 SGHRS and CDR2 YFSETQ. The chain's CDR3 is CASSLVTSYNEQFF. CDR3 nucleotide sequence: TGCGCCAGCAGCTTGGTAACTAGTTACAATGAGCAGTTCTTC.

This chain joins TRBV6-5 and TRBJ2-7, with a possible D match to TRBD1 (6 bases). V lost 2 bases and J lost 0, with 8 bases in between. The CDR3 has 14 residues. Germline values: CDR1 MNHEY, CDR2 SVGAGI. CDR3 sequence: CASSYRDNSYEQYF. In DNA, the CDR3 is TGTGCCAGCAGTTACCGGGACAACTCCTACGAGCAGTACTTC.

The chain combines TRBV29-1 with TRBJ1-1; TRBD1 agrees at 10 bases. The CDR3 loop spans 13 amino acids. CDR1 and CDR2 (germline): SQVTM, ANQGSEA. V gave up 6 bases and J gave up 4 bases; unmatched junction bases: 5. The DNA for the CDR3 is TGCAGCGTAGGACAGGGGGAGGGCACTGAAGCTTTCTTT. Its translation: CSVGQGEGTEAFF.

The CDR3 DNA reads as TGTGCCAGCAAGAGGAGCTACGAGCAGTACTTC. Amino acids: CASKRSYEQYF. V gene TRBV6-5 combines with J gene TRBJ2-5, with D hard to call. The closer fit of TRBJ2-7 to the DNA end suggests the J call may be wrong. The CDR3 runs 11 residues. Germline loops: CDR1 MNHEY, CDR2 SVGAGI.

The chain is built from TRBV18 and TRBJ1-1; a possible D gene is TRBD1 (5 bases). The germline V gene has CDR1 KGHSH and CDR2 LQKENI. Trimming shortened V by 4 bases and J by 5 bases, and 14 bases separated the two germline ends. The CDR3 is 14 amino acids. The CDR3 region has the DNA TGTGCCAGCTCACTGGAGACAGCCGAAACTGAAGCTTTCTTT. This encodes CASSLETAETEAFF.

The chain carries TRBV9 and TRBJ1-1, with D uncertain. V was clipped by 0 bases and J by 1 base, with 13 bases between them. CDR1 and CDR2 from the germline V gene are SGDLS and YYNGEE. The CDR3 extends over 16 amino acids. CDR3 nucleotides: TGTGCCAGCAGCGTAGTCGGTAGTTCCGCGAACACTGAAGCTTTCTTT. This sequence encodes CASSVVGSSANTEAFF. The full variable domain, completed using reference TRBV9 and TRBJ1-1, is DSGVTQTPKHLITATGQRVTLRCSPRSGDLSVYWYQQSLDQGLQFLIQYYNGEERAKGNILERFSAQQFPDLHSELNLSSLELGDSALYFCASSVVGSSANTEAFFGQGTRLTVV.

The chain joins TRBV10-3 to TRBJ2-1, with 12 bases matching TRBD2. The germline V gene encodes CDR1 ENHRY and CDR2 SYGVKD. V dropped 5 bases and J dropped 0; count of bases not matched to a gene: 5. The CDR3 has 17 residues. CDR3 coding DNA: TGTGCCATCAGTCAGAGGACTAGCGGGGTCTCCTACAATGAGCAGTTCTTC. Translated: CAISQRTSGVSYNEQFF.

V is TRBV6-5 and J is TRBJ2-7, with 9 bases that match TRBD1. Losses at the gene ends were 6 bases for V and 8 bases for J; bases not matched to a gene: 14. Germline lookup yields CDR1 MNHEY and CDR2 SVGAGI. CDR3 length: 15 residues. The CDR3 nucleotides are TGTGCCAGCAGCTCGACCCCCGGGACAGGGAGAAAGCAGTACTTC. Translated, it gives CASSSTPGTGRKQYF.

The CDR3 loop reads CASSQEDRGNYGYTF. The CDR3 DNA follows: TGCGCCAGCAGCCAAGAGGACAGGGGGAACTATGGCTACACCTTC. The chain employs TRBV4-3 and TRBJ1-2; 10 nucleotides match TRBD1. The ends lost 0 bases at V and 2 bases at J; junction bases unmatched: 0. This CDR3 region has 15 residues. Germline-derived CDR1 and CDR2 are LGHNA and YSLEER.

CDR3 in amino acids: CATADRGGYGYTF. CDR3 coding DNA: TGTGCCACAGCGGACAGGGGGGGCTATGGCTACACCTTC. The genes are TRBV19 and TRBJ1-2; 10 nucleotides align to TRBD1. In germline, CDR1 is LNHDA, CDR2 SQIVND (reference sequence). This CDR3 spans 13 amino acids. V was clipped by 10 bases and J by 4 bases; unmatched bases: 6.